Below are 18 T cell receptor beta chains sequenced from a single sample in a study of molecular identifiers for immune sequencing clone quantification. MiXCR was run by TCRdb on the PCR reads, yielding one entry per CDR3 protein. Here the sample spans hundreds of thousands of distinct CDR3 sequences, around 20% being singletons. Sequencing was performed on naive CD8+ T cells from blood, with Jurkat cell RNA spiked in. The subset denotes: FACS-sorted CD8+CD4-CCR7+CD45RA+ naive T cells. Source of these receptors: a human donor in good health. Some libraries in this study had Jurkat cell RNA spiked in.

V usage is TRBV7-9 and J usage is TRBJ1-2; 8 bases map to TRBD1. This CDR3 is 15 amino acids long. Germline V gives CDR1 SEHNR, CDR2 FQNEAQ (reference sequence). J was trimmed by 6 bases and V by 4 bases; bases with no gene match: 10. The CDR3 bases are TGTGCCAGCAGCTCCACTCCCAGGGGGCGGAATGGCTACACCTTC. It specifies CASSSTPRGRNGYTF.

This clonotype was detected only a few times. The chain is built from TRBV28 and TRBJ1-5; 7 positions match TRBD1. Trimming took 1 base from V and 6 from J; bases not matched to a gene: 9. Germline lookup yields CDR1 MDHEN and CDR2 SYDVKM. CDR3 length: 16 residues. In nucleotides, the CDR3 is TGTGCCAGCAGTTTATTGGGCAGGGGGGTTGGTCAGCCCCAGCATTTT. Translated: CASSLLGRGVGQPQHF.

Worth noting for this clonotype: A much larger clone is a single base away; this may be a read error. The chain uses TRBV4-3 and TRBJ1-1; no definite D call. Germline CDR1 is LGHNA and CDR2 is YSLEER. V was cut by 0 bases and J by 0 bases, with 8 bases left in between. The CDR3 spans 15 residues. The CDR3, as DNA: TGCGCCAGCAGCCAAGATGGCCTGATGAACACTGAAGCTTTCTTT. Its protein is CASSQDGLMNTEAFF.

V is TRBV28 and J is TRBJ2-2; possible D gene TRBD2, 6 bases. The CDR3 covers 15 residues. Trimming shortened V by 4 bases and J by 4 bases, and 13 bases separated the two germline ends. The germline gives CDR1 MDHEN, CDR2 SYDVKM. CDR3 bases: TGTGCCAGCAGTTACCTGGACGGGAGCACCGGGGAGCTGTTTTTT. As protein: CASSYLDGSTGELFF.

The rearrangement links TRBV4-3 to TRBJ1-1, with TRBD1 matching 8 bases. Losses at the gene ends were 5 bases for V and 1 base for J; bases not matched to a gene: 9. The CDR3 consists of 16 residues. Germline loops: CDR1 LGHNA, CDR2 YSLEER. The CDR3 DNA sequence: TGCGCCAGCAGCTACCGAATGACAGGGGCGAACACTGAAGCTTTCTTT. Amino acid sequence: CASSYRMTGANTEAFF.

A few counts support this clonotype. The chain couples TRBV4-3 to TRBJ2-1, with D perhaps TRBD1 (6 bases). The V end lost 2 bases, the J end lost 5 bases, and 19 bases lay between the germline ends. CDR3 length: 17 residues. Germline V lookup: CDR1 LGHNA, CDR2 YSLEER. Here the CDR3 reads CASSQNRARSTNNEQFF. DNA of the CDR3: TGCGCCAGCAGCCAAAACAGGGCTCGGAGCACCAACAATGAGCAGTTCTTC.

This clonotype was recorded at least ten times. The chain has TRBV14 and TRBJ2-3; no reliable D call. V was shortened by 1 base and J by 1 base, with 12 bases between the two germline ends. CDR1 and CDR2 (germline): SGHDN, FVKESK. This CDR3 region has 16 residues. CDR3 in DNA: TGTGCCAGCAGCCAAGTGAGCCGGAAGCGCACAGATACGCAGTATTTT. This encodes CASSQVSRKRTDTQYF.

In its sample, this clonotype was seen many times. This chain uses TRBV6-2 or TRBV6-3 with TRBJ2-3; 8 bases match TRBD2. J was trimmed by 5 bases and V by 6 bases; bases with no gene match: 10. Germline-derived CDR1 and CDR2 are MNHEY and SVGEGT. This CDR3 spans 15 amino acids. CDR3 bases: TGTGCCAGCAGATCCAGTACTAGCGGCCTAGATACGCAGTATTTT. Residues: CASRSSTSGLDTQYF.

Concerning this clonotype itself: Sequence at one end of the junction differs from germline and may be a read error. The CDR3 loop reads CAGSPIHPRQGKEIQYF. DNA for the CDR3: TGTGCCGGCAGCCCTATTCACCCACGACAGGGGAAAGAGATCCAGTACTTC. The chain has TRBV28 and TRBJ2-5, with TRBD1 matching over 8 bases. This CDR3 comprises 17 residues. Germline CDR1 reads MDHEN; CDR2 reads SYDVKM.

The chain recombines TRBV11-2 with TRBJ2-1; D not certain. Germline V gene data show CDR1 as SGHAT and CDR2 as FQNNGV. Trimming pared 3 bases from V and 10 bases from J, leaving 10 bases between. The CDR3 spans 12 residues. This chain's CDR3 is CASSLVFSEQFF. CDR3 in DNA: TGTGCCAGCAGCTTGGTCTTCTCGGAGCAGTTCTTC.

This clonotype was detected only a few times. The rearrangement links TRBV6-2 or TRBV6-3 to TRBJ2-3; 12 positions match TRBD2. Trimming took 5 bases from V and 4 from J; bases not matched to a gene: 10. Per the germline V gene, CDR1 is MNHEY and CDR2 is SVGEGT. The CDR3 sequence is 17 residues long. In DNA, the CDR3 is TGTGCCAGCAGTAAAAAAAAACTAGCGGGAGGTCCAGATACGCAGTATTTT. Translated, it gives CASSKKKLAGGPDTQYF.

This chain links TRBV9 with TRBJ2-7; either TRBD1 or TRBD2 may fit D (5 bases each). V was clipped by 3 bases and J by 4 bases, with 11 bases between them. The CDR3 loop spans 13 amino acids. CDR1 is SGDLS, CDR2 YYNGEE, per germline. The DNA of the CDR3 is TGTGCCAGCAGCGACGGGACCCGATACGAGCAGTACTTC. Amino acid sequence: CASSDGTRYEQYF.

J is TRBJ2-7 and V is TRBV3-1; TRBD2 aligns across 9 bases. V shed 3 bases and J 1 base; nucleotides not matched to a gene: 4. CDR1 and CDR2 (germline): LGHDT, YNNKEL (reference sequence). This CDR3 contains 15 residues. Here the CDR3 DNA reads TGTGCCAGCAGCCAGCGAGCGGGAGGATCCTACGAGCAGTACTTC. Its translation is CASSQRAGGSYEQYF.

This clonotype was seen repeatedly, ten times or more. This chain joins TRBV12-3 or TRBV12-4 and TRBJ2-2, with 7 nucleotides matching TRBD1. V lost 4 bases and J lost 2; bases outside the gene matches: 4. The CDR3 runs 15 residues. The CDR3 is CASSWTGINTGELFF. CDR3 sequence (DNA): TGTGCCAGCAGTTGGACAGGAATTAACACCGGGGAGCTGTTTTTT.

There are a few counts of this clonotype. The chain combines TRBV6-2 or TRBV6-3 with TRBJ2-1; D uncertain. This CDR3 spans 15 amino acids. V was pared by 5 bases and J by 0 bases, with 11 bases between. Germline assignment: CDR1 MNHEY and CDR2 SVGEGT. The CDR3 DNA reads TGTGCCAGCAGTCGGCTGCTAAGCTCCTACAATGAGCAGTTCTTC. Translation: CASSRLLSSYNEQFF.

The gene calls are TRBV27 and TRBJ2-3; 7 bases align to TRBD1. V was clipped by 5 bases and J by 7 bases; unmatched bases: 15. CDR1 is MNHEY and CDR2 is SMNVEV in the germline V gene (reference sequence). The CDR3 contains 16 residues. The CDR3 DNA reads TGTGCCAGCAGTGGACAGGACGAAGCGAGGGAGCATACGCAGTATTTT. Its protein product is CASSGQDEAREHTQYF.

A few counts support this clonotype. The J gene is TRBJ2-3, the V gene TRBV21-1; the D call TRBD2 from the table was never checked on the DNA. TRBV21-1 is listed as a pseudogene. This CDR3 is 16 amino acids long. The CDR3: CASSNGERRLSDTQYF. CDR3 nucleotides: TGTGCCAGCAGCAATGGAGAGCGGAGGCTGTCAGATACGCAGTATTTT.

This clonotype was seen at least ten times. The chain joins TRBV6-2 or TRBV6-3 to TRBJ1-1; 9 bases fit TRBD1. This CDR3 has 17 residues. V lost 5 bases and J lost 3; bases outside the gene matches: 13. Germline V lookup: CDR1 MNHEY, CDR2 SVGEGT. CDR3 nucleotide sequence: TGTGCCAGCAGTAACACTGTACAGGGGGCGGCTGACACTGAAGCTTTCTTT. Its protein product is CASSNTVQGAADTEAFF.